Listed below are T cell receptor beta chains from one sample, sequenced in a study of Graves' ophthalmopathy and Graves' hyperthyroidism. From the multiplex PCR reads, TCRdb called clonotypes with MiXCR, one entry per CDR3 protein. The profile shows over a million distinct CDR3 sequences, about two fifths of them singletons. Sequencing was performed on peripheral blood or thyroid tissue (not recorded which). The receptors shown here come from an adult man with Graves' hyperthyroidism. The CDR3 runs from the conserved cysteine through the conserved F or W. The D gene is left open where the match is weak. Size is omitted from some rows. Given values are once, few, many or a class for expanded clones.

TRBJ2-5 TRBV19 TRBD1 many TGTGCCAGTACTCCCAGGGGGATAAGCCAAGAGACCCAGTACTTC CASTPRGISQETQYF
TRBJ1-6 TRBV9 NA many TGTGCCAGCAGCGTAGGGGAGTCCTATAATTCACCCCTCCACTTT CASSVGESYNSPLHF
TRBJ2-6 TRBV29-1 TRBD1 once TGCAGCGAAACCGGGACAGGGGGCGTCCTGACTTTC CSETGTGGVLTF
TRBJ1-5 TRBV7-2 TRBD1 NA TGTGCCAGCAGCGGACAGGAGTCCTATCGGCCCCAGCATTTT CASSGQESYRPQHF
TRBJ2-7 TRBV20-1 NA many TGCAGTGCACCGGACGGATCCTACGAGCAGTACTTC CSAPDGSYEQYF
TRBJ2-6 TRBV19 NA many TGTGCCAGTAGTATTATTCAGGCGTCTGGGGCCAACGTCCTGACTTTC CASSIIQASGANVLTF
TRBJ2-7 TRBV5-1 NA few TGCGCCAGCGGAAACCGGGACATTAGTTCCTACGAGCAGTACTTC CASGNRDISSYEQYF
TRBJ2-5 TRBV11-2 TRBD2 few TGTGCCAGCAGCCCGCCCCCGGGACTAGCGGGAGAGGGAGAGACCCAGTACTTC CASSPPPGLAGEGETQYF
TRBJ2-5 TRBV19 NA few TGTGCCAGCAGTTACGTTGCGGGTGCAGAGACCCAGTACTTC CASSYVAGAETQYF
TRBJ2-2 TRBV14 NA NA TGTGCCAGCAGCCAGAAACAGGGTATCGGGGAGCTGTTTTTT CASSQKQGIGELFF
TRBJ1-5 TRBV5-5 TRBD1 many TGTGCCAGCAGCCCGATAGACAGGGACTATCAGCCCCAGCATTTT CASSPIDRDYQPQHF
TRBJ1-6 TRBV20-1 NA few TGCAGTGAGTCTACGGCCGGAGATAATTCACCCCTCCACTTT CSESTAGDNSPLHF
TRBJ2-6 TRBV10-3 NA many TGTGCCATCGGTCGGGCAGGTAGTACCGGGGCCAACGTCCTGACTTTC CAIGRAGSTGANVLTF
TRBJ1-1 TRBV4-1 NA NA TGCGCCAGCAGCCAAGATCTCCGGGATAACCGGGCTTTCTTT CASSQDLRDNRAFF
TRBJ2-7 TRBV7-9 TRBD1 many TGTGCCAGCAGCTTAATACAGGGGTCCTACGAGCAGTACTTC CASSLIQGSYEQYF
TRBJ2-7 TRBV7-9 NA few TGTGCCAGCAGGTTCTCTGGAGACGCCTACGAGCAGTACTTC CASRFSGDAYEQYF
TRBJ1-4 TRBV10-3 NA NA TGTGCCATCAGTGAGGTTGGGCGTTCAACTAATGAAAAACTGTTTTTT CAISEVGRSTNEKLFF
TRBJ1-2 TRBV25-1 TRBD1 few TGTGCCAGCAGTTCGAGGACAGGACACTATGGCTACACCTTC CASSSRTGHYGYTF
TRBJ2-7 TRBV20-1 NA NA TGCAGTGCTAGAGATTTCGGGACAAGGGGGTACGAGCAGTACTTC CSARDFGTRGYEQYF
TRBJ2-5 TRBV29-1 TRBD2 many TGCAGCGTCCATAGCGGGGAGGGTGGGGAGACCCAGTACTTC CSVHSGEGGETQYF
TRBJ1-6 TRBV25-1 NA NA TGTGCCAGCAGTGCCCTGAGCTCCTATAGTTCACCCCTCCACTTT CASSALSSYSSPLHF
TRBJ2-2 TRBV6-4 NA NA TGTGCCAGCAGCGTCACAGGGTGGGGAACCGGGGAGCTGTTTTTT CASSVTGWGTGELFF
TRBJ1-4 TRBV7-8 TRBD1 many TGTGCCAGCAGCTCCGGACAGGGACGTGAAAAACTGTTTTTT CASSSGQGREKLFF
TRBJ1-1 TRBV7-2 NA once TGTGCCAGCAGATCTGGACGGACGAACACTGAAGCTTTCTTT CASRSGRTNTEAFF
TRBJ2-7 TRBV6-5 NA NA TGTGCCAGCAGTTACTCCGACTACGACGAGCAGTACTTC CASSYSDYDEQYF
TRBJ2-7 TRBV2 TRBD2 NA TGTGCCGGGGGGGACCAAGACTCCTACGAGCAGTACTTC CAGGDQDSYEQYF
TRBJ2-7 TRBV5-1 NA NA TGTGCCAGCAGCTTGGTGGACGGAGCACCTGGTTACGAGCAGTACTTC CASSLVDGAPGYEQYF
TRBJ2-2 TRBV24-1 NA many TGTGCCACCAAGGGGCGAGGGTCGGCCGGGGAGCTGTTTTTT CATKGRGSAGELFF
TRBJ2-7 TRBV5-1 NA NA TGCGCCCGAGGGGTATACGAGCAGTACTTC CARGVYEQYF
TRBJ1-1 TRBV7-2 NA many TGTGCCAGCAGCTTAAATTCGGGGGGGAACACTGAAGCTTTCTTT CASSLNSGGNTEAFF
TRBJ1-2 TRBV7-2 NA NA TGTGCCAGCAGCCCCCAAAAGACTAGCGGATACACCTTC CASSPQKTSGYTF
TRBJ2-2 TRBV12-3/TRBV12-4 TRBD2 NA TGTGCCAGCAGACCTAGCGGGGGCACCGGGGAGCTGTTTTTT CASRPSGGTGELFF
TRBJ2-5 TRBV20-1 NA many TGCAGTGCCAGGAGTCTGGTCCGAGGAGAGACCCAGTACTTC CSARSLVRGETQYF
TRBJ2-5 TRBV2 TRBD2 many TGTGCCAGCACCGGACTAGCGGGAGGGACCCAGTACTTC CASTGLAGGTQYF
TRBJ2-5 TRBV29-1 NA many TGCAGCGTTGAATGGCTCCAAGAGACCCAGTACTTC CSVEWLQETQYF
TRBJ1-2 TRBV6-6 NA NA TGTGCCAGCAGTAAGGGACACCCGATCTCGTTCGTCAGCTACACCTTC CASSKGHPISFVSYTF
TRBJ2-7 TRBV7-2 NA NA TGTGCCAGCAGCCAAGTGGGGGCAGGGAGAAGGGACGGGCAGTACTTC CASSQVGAGRRDGQYF
TRBJ2-5 TRBV7-9 NA NA TGTGCCAGCAGCTTAGGGGTTAAGGTTTCAGAGACCCAGTACTTC CASSLGVKVSETQYF
TRBJ2-6 TRBV20-1 NA many TGCAGTGCTAGATCGGGACATGGTGGGGCCAACGTCCTGACTTTC CSARSGHGGANVLTF
TRBJ2-7 TRBV9 TRBD1 once TGTGCCAGCAGCGTAACCGGGACAGGACCCTACGAGCAGTACTTC CASSVTGTGPYEQYF
TRBJ2-2 TRBV5-1 TRBD2 few TGCGCCAGCAGCCTGGGACTAGCGGGAAAGAGGAGGGAGCTGTTTTTT CASSLGLAGKRRELFF
TRBJ2-2 TRBV10-3 NA NA TGTGCCAGCCAAACCGACACCGGGGAGCTGTTTTTT CASQTDTGELFF
TRBJ2-2 TRBV4-2 NA NA TGTGCCAGCCGCGAAGCCGGGAGTCGCGACACCGGGGAGCTGTTTTTT CASREAGSRDTGELFF
TRBJ2-5 TRBV15 TRBD2 NA TGTGCCACCGGCAACTTAGCGGGAGGAGGGGAGACCCAGTACTTC CATGNLAGGGETQYF
TRBJ1-1 TRBV7-2 NA NA TGTGCCAGCAGCTATCCAGGGGTGGGGAACACTGAAGCTTTCTTT CASSYPGVGNTEAFF
TRBJ1-1 TRBV12-3/TRBV12-4 NA NA TGTGCCAGCAGCCGGGGTCGGGTACGGACTGAAGCTTTCTTT CASSRGRVRTEAFF
TRBJ1-5 TRBV20-1 NA NA TGCAGTGCTACGTATGGGGGAGAGGGTCAGCCCCAGCATTTT CSATYGGEGQPQHF
TRBJ1-4 TRBV10-3 NA NA TGTGCCATCAGTGAGTCGTTTGGTAATGAAAAACTGTTTTTT CAISESFGNEKLFF
TRBJ1-4 TRBV25-1 NA many TGTGCCAGCAGTGAACTTTCGGGGTTTGGCGAAAAACTGTTTTTT CASSELSGFGEKLFF
TRBJ1-1 TRBV4-3 NA many TGCGCCAGCAGCCGAGAGGTGGCCACGAACACTGAAGCTTTCTTT CASSREVATNTEAFF
TRBJ1-1 TRBV7-9 NA NA TGTGCCAGCAGCTTAGGGACTGTGGGTGAAGCTTTCTTT CASSLGTVGEAFF
TRBJ1-2 TRBV2 TRBD1 few TGTGCCAGCAGCCCCCGACAGGGGGCACGAACCGGCTATGGCTACACCTTC CASSPRQGARTGYGYTF
TRBJ2-5 TRBV7-6 NA few TGTGCCAGCAGCCAACAGCAGGGGACCCAGTACTTC CASSQQQGTQYF
TRBJ1-6 TRBV20-1 NA NA TGCAGTGCTAGACTAAGCGGGAATTCACCCCTCCACTTT CSARLSGNSPLHF
TRBJ2-7 TRBV27 NA NA TGTGCCAGCAGTTCCCTGGGGCTAGCTGCCTCCTACGAGCAGTACTTC CASSSLGLAASYEQYF
TRBJ1-2 TRBV27 NA few TGTGCCAGCCGGAGGGAACAGGGCTCCAACTATGGCTACACCTTC CASRREQGSNYGYTF
TRBJ1-1 TRBV5-1 NA many TGCGCCAGCAGCTTGGCGGACACGGCTGGCACTGAAGCTTTCTTT CASSLADTAGTEAFF
TRBJ1-5 TRBV7-2 TRBD1 NA TGTGCCAGCAGCCCGACAGGGGCGGCGGGTCAGCCCCAGCATTTT CASSPTGAAGQPQHF
TRBJ1-4 TRBV2 NA many TGTGCCGGTCACATCTTTGGCGAAAAACTGTTTTTT CAGHIFGEKLFF